A single sample gave rise to the 10 T cell receptor beta chains below, sequenced in a study of shared clonotypes between healthy human individuals (dated by TCRdb to the early 2020s). Receptor amplification or capture employed the immunoSEQ multiplex PCR assay. TCRdb retrieved this table from immuneACCESS and kept in-frame rearrangements only. Not all clones are present; in checked studies, unresolved V genes account for under half, and no reason is known for the remainder. The sample table holds millions of clones, of which 95% were seen once. The ten largest clonotypes hold 0.13% of the sample. Input material: naive CD4+ T cells sorted from blood. The sample's cell subset or site label, decoded: CD45RA+ positively selected. All receptors derive from a man aged 18 to 30 in good health.

J is TRBJ2-7 and V is TRBV5-4, with 9 bases that match TRBD2. V trimming: 7 bases; J trimming: 4 bases; junction bases outside the gene matches: 6. CDR3 length: 13 amino acids. Germline CDR1 is SGHNT and CDR2 is YYREEE (reference sequence). The CDR3 region has the DNA TGTGCCAGCGCCATGGCGGGGGGGTACGAGCAGTACTTC. This gives the protein CASAMAGGYEQYF. Drawing the rest from reference TRBV5-4 and TRBJ2-7, the complete variable domain is ETGVTQSPTHLIKTRGQQVTLRCSSQSGHNTVSWYQQALGQGPQFIFQYYREEENGRGNFPPRFSGLQFPNYSSELNVNALELDDSALYLCASAMAGGYEQYFGPGTRLTVT.

The chain combines TRBV27 with TRBJ2-7; 8 bases map to TRBD1. CDR1 is MNHEY, CDR2 SMNVEV, per germline (reference sequence). V trimming: 6 bases; J trimming: 3 bases; junction bases outside the gene matches: 10. This CDR3 region has 15 residues. CDR3 protein: CASRGGGTGNYEQYF. CDR3 DNA: TGTGCCAGCAGAGGCGGCGGGACAGGAAACTACGAGCAGTACTTC.

As to this clone: Within the sample, other DNA sequences also encode this same CDR3. This rearrangement joins TRBV18 to TRBJ2-7; 7 bases are shared with TRBD2. Germline V CDR1 and CDR2: KGHSH, LQKENI. Trimming took 4 bases from V and 3 from J; bases not matched to a gene: 3. The CDR3 consists of 13 residues. The CDR3 nucleotides are TGTGCCAGCTCACGGGGAGGGAACTACGAGCAGTACTTC. It is translated as CASSRGGNYEQYF.

About this clone itself: The junction shows a germline mismatch at one end, possibly a read error. V gene TRBV7-7 combines with J gene TRBJ2-5, with TRBD2 matching 8 bases. The CDR3 is 15 amino acids. Germline V gives CDR1 SSHAT, CDR2 FNYEAQ (reference sequence). Here the CDR3 reads CASSLGLAGDETQYF. The CDR3 DNA sequence: TGTGCTAGCAGTTTAGGACTAGCCGGGGATGAGACCCAGTACTTC.

J is TRBJ1-4 and V is TRBV4-1; D unclear. Looked up from germline, CDR1 is MGHRA and CDR2 is YSYEKL. This CDR3 has 18 amino acids. V lost 0 bases and J 1 base, leaving 15 bases between the germline ends. CDR3 protein: CASSQDQTLLGTNEKLFF. The CDR3, as DNA: TGCGCCAGCAGCCAAGATCAAACTCTCCTAGGAACTAATGAAAAACTGTTTTTT.

The chain joins TRBV28 to TRBJ1-4; a weak D match, TRBD1 (5 bases). Germline V lookup: CDR1 MDHEN, CDR2 SYDVKM. The CDR3 spans 18 residues. Trimming cost V 4 bases and J 2 bases, with 20 bases left between them. The CDR3, as DNA: TGTGCCAGCAGTTACCGTATGACCGCTAGGGGTACTAATGAAAAACTGTTTTTT. Amino acid sequence: CASSYRMTARGTNEKLFF.

This chain links TRBV30 with TRBJ2-2; perhaps TRBD2 as D (5 bases). CDR3 length: 14 residues. From germline, CDR1 is GTSNPN and CDR2 SVGIG (reference sequence). Deletions cut 3 bases from V and 2 bases from J, with 10 bases between. The DNA for the CDR3 is TGTGCCTGGAGACCGGACTTTAACACCGGGGAGCTGTTTTTT. Residues: CAWRPDFNTGELFF.

The chain couples TRBV7-2 to TRBJ2-1; the D is unclear. The V end lost 4 bases, the J end lost 7 bases, and 17 bases lay between the germline ends. Germline loops: CDR1 SGHTA, CDR2 FQGNSA. The CDR3 has 15 amino acids. The CDR3 sequence is CASSSPVIYRNEQFF. CDR3 DNA sequence: TGTGCCAGCAGCTCCCCGGTGATTTATCGGAATGAGCAGTTCTTC.

The rearrangement links TRBV6-1 to TRBJ1-1, with D possibly matching TRBD1 (6 bases). This CDR3 contains 13 residues. Germline V gene sequence: CDR1 MNHNS, CDR2 SASEGT. V was pared by 0 bases and J by 7 bases, with 9 bases between. The CDR3 coding sequence is TGTGCCAGCAGTGAAGCGCGAGGGGGTGAAGCTTTCTTT. Protein: CASSEARGGEAFF.

The chain employs TRBV6-1 and TRBJ2-5; D not certain. V gave up 10 bases and J gave up 4 bases, with 4 bases separating them. The germline V gene encodes CDR1 MNHNS and CDR2 SASEGT. The CDR3 is 9 amino acids. CDR3 sequence: CATGETQYF. CDR3 sequence (DNA): TGTGCCACCGGAGAGACCCAGTACTTC.